This T cell receptor (beta chain) was identified in a study of blood T cell repertoires in COVID-19. The CDR3 is 15 amino acids. CDR1 SGHRS and CDR2 YFSETQ come from the germline V gene. V was shortened by 0 bases and J by 4 bases, with 14 bases between the two germline ends. While infection was still active, Seattle patients were enrolled and then followed longitudinally. Authors' analysis steps: Amplification with reference gene primers provided the estimates of nucleated cell counts. Assay: immunoSEQ multiplex PCR; the TCRdb copy retains only in-frame clones and omits some. V, J and clone size are taken as reported in that table, and D and trimming were inferred from the DNA itself. The profile shows 200,000 to 250,000 clones, approximately 85% of them singletons. The table lists this clone with a count of one.

This receptor was identified in a woman at least 80 years old with COVID-19, enrolled during active disease. The chain employs TRBV5-1 and TRBJ2-7; D is possibly TRBD2 (5 bases). Source material: peripheral blood. CDR3 nucleotides: TGCGCCAGCAGCTTGGAGAGGGTGGGTCCGTACGAGCAGTACTTC. Protein: CASSLERVGPYEQYF.